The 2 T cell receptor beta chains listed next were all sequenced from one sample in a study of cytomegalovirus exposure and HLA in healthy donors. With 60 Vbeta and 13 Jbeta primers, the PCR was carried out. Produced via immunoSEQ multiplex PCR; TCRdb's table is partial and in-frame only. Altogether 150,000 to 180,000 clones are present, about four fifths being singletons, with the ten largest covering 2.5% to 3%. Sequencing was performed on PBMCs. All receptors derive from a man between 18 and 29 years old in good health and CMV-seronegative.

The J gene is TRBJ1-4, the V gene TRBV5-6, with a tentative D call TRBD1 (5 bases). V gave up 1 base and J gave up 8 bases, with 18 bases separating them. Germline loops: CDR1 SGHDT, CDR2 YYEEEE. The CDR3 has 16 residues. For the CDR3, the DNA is TGTGCCAGCAGCTTGTTCGATCGGGACGGGGGAGAAAAACTGTTTTTT. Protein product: CASSLFDRDGGEKLFF.

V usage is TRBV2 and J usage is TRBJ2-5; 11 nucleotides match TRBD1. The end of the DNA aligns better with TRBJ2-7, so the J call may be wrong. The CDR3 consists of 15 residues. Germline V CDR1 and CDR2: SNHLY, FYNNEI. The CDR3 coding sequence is TGTGCCAGCAGTCTATCCGGGACAGGGGGCTACGAGCAGTACTTC. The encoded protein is CASSLSGTGGYEQYF.